This entry lists 14 T cell receptor beta chains sequenced from one sample in a study of cytomegalovirus exposure and HLA in healthy donors. Vbeta (60) and Jbeta (13) primers were used in the PCR. Only in-frame clones appear in the TCRdb table, and some are missing; sequencing was by immunoSEQ multiplex PCR. This repertoire includes around 84,000 clones. The sample taken for sequencing was PBMCs. Source of these receptors: a man aged 30 to 45 in good health and CMV-seronegative.

V and J are TRBV6-5 and TRBJ2-5; 9 nucleotides agree with TRBD1. Judging by the DNA end, TRBJ2-7 fits better; the J call may be wrong. This CDR3 contains 14 residues. The germline gives CDR1 MNHEY, CDR2 SVGAGI. For the CDR3, the DNA is TGTGCCAGCAGTTACGGACAGGGGAGGAACGAGCAGTACTTC. As protein: CASSYGQGRNEQYF.

The chain is built from TRBV6-6 and TRBJ1-3, with 8 bases that match TRBD1. V lost 4 bases and J lost 2; bases outside the gene matches: 1. The CDR3 spans 14 residues. The germline CDR1 and CDR2 sequences are MNHNY and SVGAGI (reference sequence). The DNA of the CDR3 is TGTGCCAGCAGTTCGACAGGGGCTGGAAACACCATATATTTT. It translates to CASSSTGAGNTIYF.

V usage is TRBV5-1 and J usage is TRBJ1-6, with 7 bases lining up with TRBD1. Germline lookup yields CDR1 SGHRS and CDR2 YFSETQ. The CDR3 contains 15 residues. The V segment lost 1 base and the J segment 9 bases; nucleotides outside the gene matches: 7. The CDR3 DNA follows: TGCGCCAGCAGCTTGTCTGAGACAGGGCCTTCACCCCTCCACTTT. This encodes CASSLSETGPSPLHF. Supplemented by reference TRBV5-1 and TRBJ1-6, the full variable domain reads KAGVTQTPRYLIKTRGQQVTLSCSPISGHRSVSWYQQTPGQGLQFLFEYFSETQRNKGNFPGRFSGRQFSNSRSEMNVSTLELGDSALYLCASSLSETGPSPLHFGNGTRLTVT.

The chain links TRBV5-1 to TRBJ1-5; D is perhaps TRBD1 (5 bases). V was pared by 0 bases and J by 3 bases, with 7 bases between. The CDR3 is made up of 14 amino acids. Per the germline V gene, CDR1 is SGHRS and CDR2 is YFSETQ. The CDR3 DNA reads as TGCGCCAGCAGCTTGGCAGGGCCCAATCAGCCCCAGCATTTT. Amino acid sequence: CASSLAGPNQPQHF.

This chain joins TRBV10-3 and TRBJ1-5, with D uncertain. Germline lookup yields CDR1 ENHRY and CDR2 SYGVKD. Trimming left V 3 bases short and J 0 bases short, with 9 bases between. This CDR3 region has 15 residues. The CDR3 protein is CAISDPRYSNQPQHF. The CDR3 DNA reads as TGTGCCATCAGTGACCCCAGGTATAGCAATCAGCCCCAGCATTTT.

This rearrangement joins TRBV4-3 to TRBJ2-7; no clear D. The V end lost 0 bases, the J end lost 2 bases, and 11 bases lay between the germline ends. From germline, CDR1 is LGHNA and CDR2 YSLEER. This CDR3 region has 15 residues. The chain's CDR3 is CASSQEGRPTYEQYF. For the CDR3, the DNA is TGCGCCAGCAGCCAAGAGGGCAGGCCTACCTACGAGCAGTACTTC.

The chain combines TRBV11-2 with TRBJ2-2, with no clear D. Germline lookup yields CDR1 SGHAT and CDR2 FQNNGV. There are 13 residues in the CDR3. Trimming took off 3 bases at V and 6 bases at J, with 8 bases between the two ends. The chain's CDR3 is CASSLAPAGELFF. The CDR3 nucleotides read TGTGCCAGCAGCTTGGCTCCAGCCGGGGAGCTGTTTTTT.

The J gene is TRBJ2-7, the V gene TRBV4-3; maybe TRBD2 (5 bases). V lost 0 bases and J lost 4, with 10 bases in between. The CDR3 sequence is 14 residues long. Germline V lookup: CDR1 LGHNA, CDR2 YSLEER. The CDR3 sequence: CASSQDTGLYEQYF. The CDR3 DNA reads as TGCGCCAGCAGCCAAGATACGGGGTTATACGAGCAGTACTTC.

The chain is built from TRBV29-1 and TRBJ2-1, with TRBD2 matching over 7 bases. This CDR3 spans 14 amino acids. The J segment lost 7 bases and the V segment lost 2 bases, leaving 8 bases of the junction unmatched. The germline CDR1 and CDR2 sequences are SQVTM and ANQGSEA. CDR3 amino acids: CSVEPHWTRNEQFF. DNA of the CDR3: TGCAGCGTTGAACCCCACTGGACTAGAAATGAGCAGTTCTTC.

In the case of this clone: The sample has other DNA sequences that encode this CDR3 too. The rearrangement uses TRBV6-5 and TRBJ1-6, with no clear D. Germline loops: CDR1 MNHEY, CDR2 SVGAGI. Trimming shortened V by 4 bases and J by 6 bases, and 13 bases separated the two germline ends. The CDR3 is made up of 15 amino acids. Here the CDR3 DNA reads TGTGCCAGCAGTTCCCTCGGGGATTCTAATTCACCCCTCCACTTT. Protein product: CASSSLGDSNSPLHF.

V and J are TRBV19 and TRBJ1-3; D gene ambiguous. Germline assignment: CDR1 LNHDA and CDR2 SQIVND (reference sequence). Trimming cost V 5 bases and J 4 bases, with 12 bases left between them. The CDR3 runs to 14 residues. DNA of the CDR3: TGTGCCAGTAGTCTTTGGGCAGAAGGAAACACCATATATTTT. Its protein is CASSLWAEGNTIYF.

The J gene is TRBJ2-1, the V gene TRBV27; a possible D gene is TRBD2 (5 bases). Germline loops: CDR1 MNHEY, CDR2 SMNVEV (reference sequence). The CDR3 extends over 14 amino acids. The ends were cut back, 11 bases at V and 0 bases at J, with 14 bases in the middle. In DNA, the CDR3 is TGTGCCGCTTCCTCTACTAGCTCCTACAATGAGCAGTTCTTC. Residues: CAASSTSSYNEQFF.

J is TRBJ1-2 and V is TRBV6-1, with TRBD1 identical over 8 bases. This CDR3 comprises 13 residues. Per germline, CDR1 MNHNS and CDR2 SASEGT. V gave up 2 bases and J gave up 6 bases; unmatched junction bases: 2. The CDR3 region is CASSEWTGNGYTF. CDR3 DNA sequence: TGTGCCAGCAGTGAATGGACAGGGAATGGCTACACCTTC.

The chain is built from TRBV5-5 and TRBJ1-1, with 8 bases lining up with TRBD1. The CDR3 length is 17 residues. Germline V gives CDR1 SGHKS, CDR2 YYEKEE (reference sequence). V was clipped by 3 bases and J by 1 base; unmatched bases: 11. In nucleotides, the CDR3 is TGTGCCAGCAGCTCCCTGGGGGGACAGGTGACGAACACTGAAGCTTTCTTT. Its translation is CASSSLGGQVTNTEAFF. The whole variable domain, remainder taken from reference TRBV5-5 and TRBJ1-1, is DAGVTQSPTHLIKTRGQQVTLRCSPISGHKSVSWYQQVLGQGPQFIFQYYEKEERGRGNFPDRFSARQFPNYSSELNVNALLLGDSALYLCASSSLGGQVTNTEAFFGQGTRLTVV.